A single sample is the source of the 18 T cell receptor beta chains below, sequenced in a study of OX40 agonist ivuxolimab in advanced cancers. Repertoires were generated with immunoSEQ multiplex PCR, while TCRdb's copy carries only in-frame clones and drops some. Among approximately 89,000 clones listed, about 88% were seen once. The sample was CD4+ or CD8+ T cells sorted from blood, taken in a trial of the OX40 agonist ivuxolimab. All receptors derive from an adult with an advanced solid tumor such as melanoma, head and neck, liver or kidney cancer.

V usage is TRBV18 and J usage is TRBJ1-2; 7 bases are shared with TRBD1. Germline V CDR1 and CDR2: KGHSH, LQKENI. CDR3 size: 15 residues. With 4 bases clipped from V and 4 bases from J, the junction kept 9 bases outside the gene matches. The CDR3 region has the DNA TGTGCCAGCTCACTAAACAGGGGTTCGGCCTATGGCTACACCTTC. It is translated as CASSLNRGSAYGYTF. Full variable domain (rest looked up from reference TRBV18 and TRBJ1-2): NAGVMQNPRHLVRRRGQEARLRCSPMKGHSHVYWYRQLPEEGLKFMVYLQKENIIDESGMPKERFSAEFPKEGPSILRIQQVVRGDSAAYFCASSLNRGSAYGYTFGSGTRLTVV.

V usage is TRBV2 and J usage is TRBJ1-4; 8 bases match TRBD1. Germline CDR1 SNHLY, CDR2 FYNNEI. The CDR3 runs to 14 residues. V was pared by 1 base and J by 8 bases, with 3 bases of the junction left unmatched. This chain's CDR3 is CASSEGTGREKLFF. For the CDR3, the DNA is TGTGCCAGCAGTGAAGGGACAGGGCGCGAAAAACTGTTTTTT.

The chain carries TRBV7-6 and TRBJ2-1, with D possibly being TRBD2 (5 bases). The CDR3 runs to 13 residues. Trimming cost V 6 bases and J 9 bases, with 15 bases left between them. The V gene's germline CDR1 is SGHVS and CDR2 FNYEAQ. For the CDR3, the DNA is TGTGCCAGCAGAGCCCTCGGGGTCGCTGAGCAGTTCTTC. It encodes CASRALGVAEQFF.

The chain couples TRBV5-4 to TRBJ2-2; weak D call: TRBD2 (6 bases). V was trimmed by 0 bases and J by 1 base, leaving 13 bases between them. CDR1 is SGHNT and CDR2 is YYREEE in the germline V gene (reference sequence). This CDR3 is built from 17 residues. Written as DNA, the CDR3 is TGTGCCAGCAGCTTGGACGGGGGACGATTGAACACCGGGGAGCTGTTTTTT. Translated: CASSLDGGRLNTGELFF.

This chain uses TRBV2 with TRBJ2-5; TRBD2 agrees at 10 bases. The CDR3 loop spans 16 amino acids. Per the germline V gene, CDR1 is SNHLY and CDR2 is FYNNEI. The junction had 9 bases not matched to a gene; V was cut back by 6 bases and J by 2 bases. DNA of the CDR3: TGTGCCAGCAGCGACGACTTAGCGGGGGGACAAGAGACCCAGTACTTC. This sequence encodes CASSDDLAGGQETQYF.

The chain is built from TRBV9 and TRBJ2-3; TRBD1 might be the D (6 bases). This CDR3 spans 13 amino acids. V lost 4 bases and J 4 bases, leaving 10 bases between the germline ends. From germline, CDR1 is SGDLS and CDR2 YYNGEE. CDR3 nucleotides: TGTGCCAGCAGCCCTCAGGGGCCAGATACGCAGTATTTT. Encoded protein: CASSPQGPDTQYF. The variable domain in full, with the rest retrieved from reference TRBV9 and TRBJ2-3, is DSGVTQTPKHLITATGQRVTLRCSPRSGDLSVYWYQQSLDQGLQFLIQYYNGEERAKGNILERFSAQQFPDLHSELNLSSLELGDSALYFCASSPQGPDTQYFGPGTRLTVL.

The CDR3 here is CASSPRDGEQYF. CDR3 sequence (DNA): TGTGCCAGCTCACCACGAGACGGAGAGCAGTACTTC. This rearrangement joins TRBV18 to TRBJ2-5; D gene ambiguous. This CDR3 comprises 12 residues. The germline CDR1 and CDR2 sequences are KGHSH and LQKENI. Trimming took 1 base from V and 11 from J, leaving 11 bases between them.

The CDR3 bases are TGTGCCAGCAGTTTCGGGGGGGATAGGACCGGGGAGCTGTTTTTT. Protein sequence: CASSFGGDRTGELFF. The J gene is TRBJ2-2, the V gene TRBV27; 8 nucleotides align to TRBD2. The CDR3 totals 15 residues. Germline CDR1 reads MNHEY; CDR2 reads SMNVEV (reference sequence). J was trimmed by 5 bases and V by 3 bases; bases with no gene match: 5.

In this sample, this clone turned up a few times. V and J are TRBV7-2 and TRBJ1-1, with D possibly being TRBD1 (5 bases). Trimming left V 3 bases short and J 4 bases short, with 18 bases between. Germline CDR1 SGHTA, CDR2 FQGNSA. The CDR3 is 16 amino acids. CDR3 sequence: CASSLGFAGPGTEAFF. CDR3 coding DNA: TGTGCCAGCAGCTTGGGGTTTGCGGGACCAGGCACTGAAGCTTTCTTT.

The rearrangement uses TRBV27 and TRBJ1-2; D is perhaps TRBD1 (5 bases). V was trimmed by 7 bases and J by 3 bases, leaving 15 bases between them. The CDR3 sequence is 14 residues long. Germline CDR1 reads MNHEY; CDR2 reads SMNVEV (reference sequence). The CDR3 protein is CASTPARGYYGYTF. The CDR3 region has the DNA TGTGCCAGCACCCCCGCGAGGGGTTACTATGGCTACACCTTC.

The chain uses TRBV18 and TRBJ2-3; D is unresolved. V was trimmed by 2 bases and J by 2 bases, leaving 23 bases between them. CDR3 length: 19 residues. Germline V gene lookup returns CDR1 KGHSH and CDR2 LQKENI. The CDR3 DNA is TGTGCCAGCTCACCAAGGTCCCCTAATTCGATACATATCACAGATACGCAGTATTTT. Amino acid sequence: CASSPRSPNSIHITDTQYF.

The genes are TRBV5-5 and TRBJ2-2; tentative D call: TRBD1 (5 bases). Between the trimmed V and J ends, which lost 2 bases and 0 bases, there was a span of 11 bases. The germline CDR1 and CDR2 sequences are SGHKS and YYEKEE (reference sequence). This CDR3 has 16 residues. CDR3 amino acids: CASSFSARANTGELFF. CDR3 sequence (DNA): TGTGCCAGCAGCTTTTCCGCCAGGGCGAACACCGGGGAGCTGTTTTTT.

This chain joins TRBV27 and TRBJ1-3; 7 nucleotides match TRBD1. Unmatched junction bases numbered 4, after V lost 2 bases and J lost 0 bases. The CDR3 has 16 amino acids. Germline V gene sequence: CDR1 MNHEY, CDR2 SMNVEV (reference sequence). In DNA form, the CDR3 reads TGTGCCAGCAGTTTAGGGGCAGGGGGCTCTGGAAACACCATATATTTT. Translation: CASSLGAGGSGNTIYF.

The chain joins TRBV10-1 to TRBJ2-1; 8 bases map to TRBD1. The germline V gene encodes CDR1 WNHNN and CDR2 SYGVQD (reference sequence). This CDR3 comprises 13 residues. Losses at the gene ends were 0 bases for V and 12 bases for J; bases not matched to a gene: 4. Here the CDR3 DNA reads TGCGCCAGCAGTGAGTCCAGGGGGCTTGGGCAGTTCTTC. Protein: CASSESRGLGQFF.

V and J are TRBV2 and TRBJ2-1; 7 bases line up with TRBD1. Germline V gene sequence: CDR1 SNHLY, CDR2 FYNNEI. The junction had 10 bases not matched to a gene; V was cut back by 7 bases and J by 1 base. The CDR3 is 16 residues long. CDR3 residues: CASKIQGLGSYNEQFF. CDR3 nucleotides: TGTGCCAGCAAGATACAGGGGCTCGGTTCCTACAATGAGCAGTTCTTC.

The V call is TRBV10-3, the J call TRBJ1-3; tentatively, D is TRBD1 (5 bases). Trimming cost V 6 bases and J 0 bases, with 12 bases left between them. The CDR3 runs to 15 residues. Looked up from germline, CDR1 is ENHRY and CDR2 is SYGVKD. Written as DNA, the CDR3 is TGTGCCATCAGACCAACAGGAGACTCTGGAAACACCATATATTTT. It yields the protein CAIRPTGDSGNTIYF.

J is TRBJ2-2 and V is TRBV5-1, with 7 bases aligning to TRBD1. Germline lookup yields CDR1 SGHRS and CDR2 YFSETQ. J was trimmed by 4 bases and V by 3 bases; bases with no gene match: 6. The length of the CDR3 is 15 residues. For the CDR3, the DNA is TGCGCCAGCAGCTCACGGGACAGAGGCACCGGGGAGCTGTTTTTT. It is translated as CASSSRDRGTGELFF.

The chain carries TRBV27 and TRBJ2-2; TRBD1 might be the D (5 bases). This CDR3 has 17 residues. The ends were cut back, 3 bases at V and 4 bases at J, with 18 bases in the middle. The V gene's germline CDR1 is MNHEY and CDR2 SMNVEV (reference sequence). The CDR3 sequence is CASSLRTQLSPTGELFF. CDR3 coding DNA: TGTGCCAGCAGTTTGAGGACACAACTAAGTCCCACCGGGGAGCTGTTTTTT.